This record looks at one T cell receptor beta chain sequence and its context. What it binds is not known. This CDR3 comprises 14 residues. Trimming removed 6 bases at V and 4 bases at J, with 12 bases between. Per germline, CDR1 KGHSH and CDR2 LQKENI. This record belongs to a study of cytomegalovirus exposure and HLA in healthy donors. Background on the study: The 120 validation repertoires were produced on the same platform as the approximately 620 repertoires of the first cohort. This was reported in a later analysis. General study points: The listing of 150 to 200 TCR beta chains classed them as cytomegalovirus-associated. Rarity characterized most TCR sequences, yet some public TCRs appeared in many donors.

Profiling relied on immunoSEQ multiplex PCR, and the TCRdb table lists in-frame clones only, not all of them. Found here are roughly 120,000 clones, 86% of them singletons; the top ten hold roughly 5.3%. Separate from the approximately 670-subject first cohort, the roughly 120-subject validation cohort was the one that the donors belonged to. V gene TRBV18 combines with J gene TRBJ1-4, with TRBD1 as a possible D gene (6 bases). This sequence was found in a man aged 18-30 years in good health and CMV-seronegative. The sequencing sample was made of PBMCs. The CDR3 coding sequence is TGTGCCAGCTCCCGGACAGAGATTAATGAAAAACTGTTTTTT. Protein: CASSRTEINEKLFF.